This is a list of T cell receptor beta chains from one sample in a study of OX40 agonist ivuxolimab in advanced cancers. Clones were sequenced by immunoSEQ multiplex PCR, and TCRdb holds only the in-frame ones, with some missing. This sample has tens of thousands of clones, with around 93% found just once. Sequencing used CD4+ or CD8+ T cells sorted from blood, obtained in a trial of the OX40 agonist ivuxolimab. The source of these receptors is an adult with an advanced solid tumor such as melanoma, head and neck, liver or kidney cancer. The CDR3 runs from the conserved cysteine through the conserved F or W. D genes are given only for firm matches. Expanded clones get a size class; other rows say once, few or many, or leave the size out.

d_gene	v_gene	abundance	j_gene	CDR3nt	CDR3aa
TRBD1	TRBV5-1	NA	TRBJ1-2	TGCGCCAGCAGTCGAACCGGGACAGAATATTATGGCTACACCTTC	CASSRTGTEYYGYTF
NA	TRBV7-8	NA	TRBJ2-7	TGTGCCAGCAGCTCATATCCGGGACTGAGCTCCTACGAGCAGTACTTC	CASSSYPGLSSYEQYF
TRBD2	TRBV6-6	NA	TRBJ2-1	TGTGCCAGCAGTTACGAGCGGGGGGGCAGGTACAATGAGCAGTTCTTC	CASSYERGGRYNEQFF
TRBD2	TRBV12-5	NA	TRBJ2-7	TGTGCTAGTGACCCGGCGGGAGTAGGCGAGCAGTACTTC	CASDPAGVGEQYF
NA	TRBV7-2	NA	TRBJ2-3	TGTGCCAGCAGCAGAAGTGGGGTTAGCTCTATCGGTACAGATACGCAGTATTTT	CASSRSGVSSIGTDTQYF
TRBD2	TRBV30	NA	TRBJ2-3	TGTGCCTGGGGGACTAGCGGGATTAGCACAGATACGCAGTATTTT	CAWGTSGISTDTQYF
NA	TRBV4-1	NA	TRBJ2-1	TGCGCCAGCAGCCAAGCCCCACTTGCGGGACTGCAGTTCTTC	CASSQAPLAGLQFF
NA	TRBV27	NA	TRBJ2-5	TGTGCCAGCAGTTTATCGACTCCCCCTTGGGAGACCCAGTACTTC	CASSLSTPPWETQYF
NA	TRBV28	NA	TRBJ2-3	TGTGCCAGCAGTTGGGGGCTAGCTGCAGATACGCAGTATTTT	CASSWGLAADTQYF
NA	TRBV25-1	NA	TRBJ2-6	TGTGCCAGCAGGCCGTGGTCCCACGGGTGGGCTGGGGCCAACGTCCTGACTTTC	CASRPWSHGWAGANVLTF
NA	TRBV10-2	NA	TRBJ2-6	TGCGCCAGCAGTGAGTCACAGTTTTCTGGGGCCAACGTCCTGACTTTC	CASSESQFSGANVLTF
NA	TRBV4-3	NA	TRBJ1-1	TGCGCCAGCAGCCAGGACCTGGCGCCAATGAACACTGAAGCTTTCTTT	CASSQDLAPMNTEAFF
TRBD1	TRBV6-1	NA	TRBJ2-1	TGTGCCAGCAGTGAAGCGGGACAGGCCCTATCGTCGGAGCAGTTCTTC	CASSEAGQALSSEQFF
NA	TRBV6-5	NA	TRBJ2-2	TGTGCCAGCAGGGACGGGGAGCTGTTTTTT	CASRDGELFF
NA	TRBV7-5	NA	TRBJ1-2	TGTGCCAGAAGCGGGGGTAGGGGTGGCTACACCTTC	CARSGGRGGYTF
TRBD1	TRBV9	NA	TRBJ1-1	TGTGCCAGCAGCGTAACAGGGGGGATAACTGAAGCTTTCTTT	CASSVTGGITEAFF
NA	TRBV27	NA	TRBJ2-1	TGTGCCAGCAGTTTAGGGGCCAGCTCCTACAATGAGCAGTTCTTC	CASSLGASSYNEQFF
NA	TRBV19	NA	TRBJ2-1	TGTGCCAGTAGTCCTAGTTACAATGAGCAGTTCTTC	CASSPSYNEQFF
NA	TRBV7-2	NA	TRBJ1-3	TGTGCCAGCAGCCTACCCCGAAACACCATATATTTT	CASSLPRNTIYF
TRBD1	TRBV7-9	NA	TRBJ2-3	TGTGCCAGCAGCTTAGACCCGACAGGGGGTTTAGGAGATACGCAGTATTTT	CASSLDPTGGLGDTQYF
TRBD2	TRBV2	NA	TRBJ2-7	TGTGCCAGCAGTAACGGGAGGTACTCCTACGAGCAGTACTTC	CASSNGRYSYEQYF
NA	TRBV4-3	NA	TRBJ2-1	TGCGCCAGCAGCCAAGATAGAGGGAGAGCTTACAATGAGCAGTTCTTC	CASSQDRGRAYNEQFF
NA	TRBV27	NA	TRBJ1-1	TGTGCCAGCAACATTGGGGCCTGGAGCACTGAAGCTTTCTTT	CASNIGAWSTEAFF
NA	TRBV19	NA	TRBJ2-1	TGTGCCAGTAGTGTAGGATCGAGCTCCTACAATGAGCAGTTCTTC	CASSVGSSSYNEQFF
NA	TRBV4-1	NA	TRBJ1-2	TGCGCCAGCAGCCAAGTCGGGGATGCCGATGGCTACACCTTC	CASSQVGDADGYTF
NA	TRBV27	NA	TRBJ2-1	TGTGCCAGCAGCCTAAATTACCGGGACGAGACCTACAATGAGCAGTTCTTC	CASSLNYRDETYNEQFF
NA	TRBV28	NA	TRBJ1-1	TGTGCCAGCAGTTTGGCGGTTCGGAGCATGAACACTGAAGCTTTCTTT	CASSLAVRSMNTEAFF
TRBD2	TRBV5-6	NA	TRBJ2-5	TGTGCCAGCAGCTGGACTAGCGGACAAGAGACCCAGTACTTC	CASSWTSGQETQYF
NA	TRBV5-4	NA	TRBJ2-6	TGTGCCAGCAGCTACAGGGCCAACGTCCTGACTTTC	CASSYRANVLTF
TRBD2	TRBV6-6	NA	TRBJ2-7	TGTGCCAGCAGGCCTCTAGCGGGCTCCTACGAGCAGTACTTC	CASRPLAGSYEQYF
TRBD1	TRBV9	NA	TRBJ2-1	TGTGCCAGCAGCCCTGACAGGGCCACCTACAATGAGCAGTTCTTC	CASSPDRATYNEQFF
NA	TRBV19	NA	TRBJ2-7	TGTGCCAGTAGCCTGGGGTCCGTAAGCGAGCAGTACTTC	CASSLGSVSEQYF
NA	TRBV27	NA	TRBJ1-5	TGTGCCAGCACTTCCATGACGGGCAATCAGCCCCAGCATTTT	CASTSMTGNQPQHF
NA	TRBV7-9	NA	TRBJ1-3	TGTGCCAGCAGCCCAAGGTTTGGGGCGGGAAACACCATATATTTT	CASSPRFGAGNTIYF
TRBD1	TRBV28	NA	TRBJ2-3	TGTGCCAGCAGTGCGGACAGGGGGGCAGATACGCAGTATTTT	CASSADRGADTQYF
NA	TRBV5-8	NA	TRBJ2-1	TGTGCCAGCAGCTGGAACCCCGGCAGGTCCACCTACAATGAGCAGTTCTTC	CASSWNPGRSTYNEQFF
NA	TRBV27	NA	TRBJ2-3	TGTGCCAGCAGGGTCAGTGGGGCCGGAGATACGCAGTATTTT	CASRVSGAGDTQYF
NA	TRBV2	NA	TRBJ2-2	TGTGCCAGCAGTGAGCACACCGGGGAGCTGTTTTTT	CASSEHTGELFF
NA	TRBV6-6	NA	TRBJ1-5	TGTGCCACCTCGGCCGGGGCCTATAGCAATCAGCCCCAGCATTTT	CATSAGAYSNQPQHF
NA	TRBV28	once	TRBJ2-5	TGTGCCAGCAGTCCCGGACAGTCTGTCCAAGAGACCCAGTACTTC	CASSPGQSVQETQYF
NA	TRBV13	NA	TRBJ2-7	TGTGCCAGCAGCACCAGGAACTACGAGCAGTACTTC	CASSTRNYEQYF
NA	TRBV5-6	NA	TRBJ2-3	TGTGCCAGCAGCCTGACGAGCGGGACAGGCCCCACAGATACGCAGTATTTT	CASSLTSGTGPTDTQYF
NA	TRBV9	once	TRBJ2-1	TGTGCCAGCAGCTCGAGCGGCAACTCCTACAATGAGCAGTTCTTC	CASSSSGNSYNEQFF
TRBD1	TRBV9	NA	TRBJ1-5	TGTGCCAGCAGCGCGACAGGGTGGGGTCAGCCCCAGCATTTT	CASSATGWGQPQHF
NA	TRBV27	NA	TRBJ1-6	TGTGCCAGCAGTACACAGTATAATTCACCCCTCCACTTT	CASSTQYNSPLHF
NA	TRBV15	NA	TRBJ2-1	TGTGCCACCAGCCAGGGGGGTCTATACAATGAGCAGTTCTTC	CATSQGGLYNEQFF